Each of the 15 T cell receptor beta chains below was sequenced from the same sample in a study of blood T cell repertoires in COVID-19. TCRdb keeps only in-frame clones here, not all; method: immunoSEQ multiplex PCR. The table records roughly 80,000 clones, about four fifths of them present only once. The sample was peripheral blood. The source of these receptors is a man older than 75 with acute or convalescent COVID-19.

This sequence joins TRBV5-6 and TRBJ1-2; TRBD1 is a possible D gene (5 bases). This CDR3 contains 14 residues. Per germline, CDR1 SGHDT and CDR2 YYEEEE. With 0 bases removed from V and 4 bases from J, the gap between germline ends came to 10 bases. The CDR3 bases are TGTGCCAGCAGCTTGGGGGGCAGCGTCTATGGCTACACCTTC. The encoded protein is CASSLGGSVYGYTF.

This chain connects TRBV4-1 to TRBJ2-3; 7 bases map to TRBD2. Looked up from germline, CDR1 is MGHRA and CDR2 is YSYEKL. V lost 4 bases, J lost 4 bases, and 14 bases stayed unmatched. This CDR3 contains 17 residues. CDR3: CASSPGGGGLRADTQYF. CDR3 nucleotides: TGCGCCAGCAGCCCGGGTGGGGGGGGATTACGTGCAGATACGCAGTATTTT.

V and J are TRBV12-3 or TRBV12-4 and TRBJ2-7; D perhaps matches TRBD1 (5 bases). The CDR3 consists of 13 residues. Trimming took off 6 bases at V and 6 bases at J, with 15 bases between the two ends. DNA for the CDR3: TGTGCCAGCAGGCAACCTCCAGGGTCCGAGCAGTACTTC. It translates to CASRQPPGSEQYF.

This clone was seen only once. The chain recombines TRBV6-5 with TRBJ1-1, with 7 bases aligning to TRBD1. From germline, CDR1 is MNHEY and CDR2 SVGAGI. The V and J ends lost 0 bases and 0 bases, in that order; junction bases with no gene match: 4. The CDR3 runs 16 residues. CDR3: CASSYSSTGVNTEAFF. The CDR3, as DNA: TGTGCCAGCAGTTACTCATCTACAGGGGTGAACACTGAAGCTTTCTTT.

This chain links TRBV30 with TRBJ2-2; 12 bases fit TRBD2. V lost 3 bases, J lost 8 bases, and 1 base stayed unmatched. This CDR3 contains 13 residues. Per germline, CDR1 GTSNPN and CDR2 SVGIG (reference sequence). The CDR3 region is CAWSGLAGGELFF. The CDR3 region has the DNA TGTGCCTGGAGCGGACTAGCGGGGGGGGAGCTGTTTTTT.

V and J are TRBV5-1 and TRBJ1-4; D is unresolved. CDR3 length equals 14 residues. Germline V gives CDR1 SGHRS, CDR2 YFSETQ. V dropped 1 base and J dropped 5 bases, with 9 bases sitting between them. CDR3 protein: CASSLLAENEKLFF. CDR3 nucleotides: TGCGCCAGCAGCTTGTTGGCTGAAAATGAAAAACTGTTTTTT. The whole variable domain, filled in from reference TRBV5-1 and TRBJ1-4, reads KAGVTQTPRYLIKTRGQQVTLSCSPISGHRSVSWYQQTPGQGLQFLFEYFSETQRNKGNFPGRFSGRQFSNSRSEMNVSTLELGDSALYLCASSLLAENEKLFFGSGTQLSVL.

This clone has more than one count but fewer than ten. The genes are TRBV6-5 and TRBJ1-2; D is ambiguous. Trimming took off 2 bases at V and 7 bases at J, with 17 bases between the two ends. This CDR3 comprises 15 residues. Germline loops: CDR1 MNHEY, CDR2 SVGAGI. CDR3 coding DNA: TGTGCCAGCAGTTACGATCCGGGAACGACGGGTGGCTACACCTTC. Its translation: CASSYDPGTTGGYTF.

This chain uses TRBV9 with TRBJ1-3; 7 bases agree with TRBD1. The germline gives CDR1 SGDLS, CDR2 YYNGEE. The CDR3 length is 17 residues. The J segment lost 0 bases and the V segment lost 4 bases, leaving 10 bases of the junction unmatched. The DNA for the CDR3 is TGTGCCAGCAGCCCACGGGACAGTTCCTCCTCTGGAAACACCATATATTTT. This encodes CASSPRDSSSSGNTIYF.

The V call is TRBV7-8, the J call TRBJ1-2; D unresolved. V was pared by 0 bases and J by 8 bases, with 10 bases between. From germline, CDR1 is SGHVS and CDR2 FQNEAQ. The CDR3 is 13 residues long. CDR3 bases: TGTGCCAGCAGCTTAGCGGAGGGAGGAGGCTACACCTTC. Its protein product is CASSLAEGGGYTF.

The rearrangement links TRBV28 to TRBJ2-7; 7 bases align to TRBD2. The CDR3 loop spans 14 amino acids. The germline CDR1 and CDR2 sequences are MDHEN and SYDVKM. V shed 5 bases, J shed 6 bases, and the junction held 10 bases outside the gene matches. In DNA form, the CDR3 reads TGTGCCAGCAGTCCAAGACTAGCCTCAAGCGAGCAGTACTTC. Translation: CASSPRLASSEQYF.

The chain is built from TRBV6-1 and TRBJ2-7; D might be TRBD1 (6 bases). CDR1 is MNHNS, CDR2 SASEGT, per germline. V was shortened by 3 bases and J by 2 bases, with 11 bases between the two germline ends. CDR3 length: 14 residues. CDR3 amino acids: CASSDRDTTYEQYF. The CDR3 DNA reads as TGTGCCAGCAGTGACCGGGACACAACCTACGAGCAGTACTTC.

The rearrangement joins TRBV28 to TRBJ2-7, with D possibly TRBD2 on 5 matching bases. The V end lost 4 bases, the J end lost 0 bases, and 10 bases lay between the germline ends. In germline, CDR1 is MDHEN, CDR2 SYDVKM. The CDR3 runs to 14 residues. The CDR3 DNA reads TGTGCCAGCAGTTCCGGACTGTCCTCCTACGAGCAGTACTTC. This gives the protein CASSSGLSSYEQYF.

V is TRBV7-3 and J is TRBJ2-2; 11 nucleotides align to TRBD1. The J segment lost 6 bases and the V segment lost 5 bases, leaving 20 bases of the junction unmatched. The CDR3 has 20 amino acids. Germline CDR1 and CDR2: SGHTA and FQGTGA. This CDR3 reads CASSLAARTGTGGGAGELFF. The CDR3 bases are TGTGCCAGCAGCCTCGCGGCCCGCACCGGGACAGGGGGTGGGGCCGGGGAGCTGTTTTTT.

This chain uses TRBV10-3 with TRBJ2-7, with 7 bases identical to TRBD1. J was trimmed by 5 bases and V by 5 bases; bases with no gene match: 9. Germline CDR1 and CDR2: ENHRY and SYGVKD. CDR3 size: 14 residues. CDR3 sequence: CAISTPNTGDEQYF. The DNA for the CDR3 is TGTGCCATCAGTACACCGAATACAGGGGACGAGCAGTACTTC.

V and J are TRBV2 and TRBJ1-4; maybe TRBD1 (5 bases). The CDR3 contains 15 residues. V lost 0 bases and J 3 bases, leaving 8 bases between the germline ends. The germline V gene encodes CDR1 SNHLY and CDR2 FYNNEI. The CDR3 here is CASSEAGAANEKLFF. The CDR3 DNA reads TGTGCCAGCAGTGAAGCTGGGGCGGCTAATGAAAAACTGTTTTTT.